This T cell receptor beta chain was sequenced for a study of shared clonotypes between healthy human individuals. Study summary: The study drew on a couple of women and three men aged 18 to 49 as donors. The plates for each donor numbered three CD4 naive, three CD4 memory, two CD8 naive and one CD8 memory.

Using immunoSEQ multiplex PCR, the repertoire was profiled, and TCRdb retains in-frame clones only, with some absent. The sample has some 1,600,000 clones, approximately 98% seen once. Worth noting for this clone: Its antigen is undetermined.

Study results and limitations: Even with large depth, rarefaction showed that sorted-subset sequencing was incomplete.

The sample comprised naive CD4+ T cells sorted from blood. Subset indicated: CD45RA+ positively selected. This TCR was sampled from a man aged 25 to 45 in good health.

The CDR3 spells CASSDGGETGELFF. The CDR3 DNA sequence: TGTGCCAGCAGTGACGGGGGAGAAACCGGGGAGCTGTTTTTT. V gene TRBV6-4 combines with J gene TRBJ2-2; either TRBD1 or TRBD2 may fit D (5 bases each). Trimming removed 2 bases at V and 5 bases at J, with 9 bases between. The CDR3 extends over 14 amino acids. CDR1 and CDR2 (germline): MRHNA, SNTAGT.